The rows below give T cell receptor beta chains drawn from one sample of a study of T cells in Graves' hyperthyroidism and ophthalmopathy. TCRdb itself ran the multiplex PCR reads through MiXCR, one entry per CDR3 protein. Of hundreds of thousands of distinct CDR3 sequences listed, around 15% are singletons. Sequences were obtained from blood. Source of these receptors: a woman between 18 and 29 years old with Graves' hyperthyroidism. Both conserved end residues are part of each CDR3. The order of the fields is V gene, J gene, clone size, D gene, CDR3 DNA, CDR3 protein. D genes are given only for firm matches. Clone size is shown for a subset of rows, as once, few, many or a class of expanded clone.

TRBV2	TRBJ2-7	many	-	TGTGCCAGCAGGACCAACTACAGGGTACCCAACGAGCAGTACTTC	CASRTNYRVPNEQYF
TRBV6-1	TRBJ2-3	few	-	TGTGCCAGCAGGACGGGGAGCGATCTCGATACGCAGTATTTT	CASRTGSDLDTQYF
TRBV12-3/TRBV12-4	TRBJ2-1	many	-	TGTGCCAGCAGTTTTTCGGGGGCTGGTGACAATGAGCAGTTCTTC	CASSFSGAGDNEQFF
TRBV12-3/TRBV12-4	TRBJ2-6	-	-	TGTGCCAGCAGTTTGGGTCCGCCATCCGGGGCCAACGTCCTGACTTTC	CASSLGPPSGANVLTF
TRBV3-1	TRBJ2-1	many	TRBD2	TGTGCCAGCAGCAGGACTAGCGGCATATACAATGAGCAGTTCTTC	CASSRTSGIYNEQFF
TRBV5-1	TRBJ2-1	many	-	TGCGCCAGCAGCTTGGTGGCAGGGAAGAATGAGCAGTTCTTC	CASSLVAGKNEQFF
TRBV6-1	TRBJ2-3	few	TRBD1	TGTGCCAGCAGTGGGCCGGGACAGGGAACAGATACGCAGTATTTT	CASSGPGQGTDTQYF
TRBV7-9	TRBJ2-5	many	TRBD1	TGTGCCAGCAGCTTACCTACCGGGACAGGGGGCGACGAGACCCAGTACTTC	CASSLPTGTGGDETQYF
TRBV5-6	TRBJ2-2	many	-	TGTGCCAGCAGCTTCGTGGGACGACCAAACACCGGGGAGCTGTTTTTT	CASSFVGRPNTGELFF
TRBV4-2	TRBJ1-3	-	-	TGTGCCAGCAGCCAAGATAGGGGGGAGGGAGGTTGGGGAAACACCATATATTTT	CASSQDRGEGGWGNTIYF
TRBV28	TRBJ1-1	many	TRBD1	TGTGCCAGCAGTTTGAGGGGCAGGGGGCCCGCGGCTTTCTTT	CASSLRGRGPAAFF
TRBV7-2	TRBJ1-2	many	-	TGTGCCAGCAGCTCGTCAGGCAACTGGGGCTATGGCTACACCTTC	CASSSSGNWGYGYTF
TRBV5-5	TRBJ2-7	many	-	TGTGCCAGCAGCTTCTCGGACTGGAACGAGCAGTACTTC	CASSFSDWNEQYF
TRBV7-3	TRBJ2-1	many	TRBD2	TGTGCCAGCAGCTCGAAGCGGGAGCGGTTAAATGAGCAGTTCTTC	CASSSKRERLNEQFF
TRBV24-1	TRBJ2-2	many	-	TGTGCCACCAGTGATAGAGTTATCCGCGGAAAGAACACCGGGGAGCTGTTTTTT	CATSDRVIRGKNTGELFF
TRBV7-3	TRBJ2-1	-	-	TGTGCCAGCAGCTCCATGGGGGGTGGCAATGAGCAGTTCTTC	CASSSMGGGNEQFF
TRBV5-5	TRBJ1-2	many	TRBD1	TGTGCCAGCAGCTCTTACCGGACAGGCGTAAACTATGGCTACACCTTC	CASSSYRTGVNYGYTF
TRBV28	TRBJ1-5	many	-	TGTGCCAGCAGTTATTACAGGACAGTTAATCAGCCCCAGCATTTT	CASSYYRTVNQPQHF
TRBV14	TRBJ2-3	-	TRBD1	TGTGCCAGCAGCGCGACAGGGTTTAAAACAGATACGCAGTATTTT	CASSATGFKTDTQYF
TRBV7-9	TRBJ1-2	-	-	TGTGCCAGCGGCCCCCCGACCTATGGCTACACCTTC	CASGPPTYGYTF
TRBV28	TRBJ1-1	many	TRBD1	TGTGCCAGCCGCCCAAACACAGGGGGGTACACTGAAGCTTTCTTT	CASRPNTGGYTEAFF
TRBV7-3	TRBJ1-1	many	TRBD1	TGTGCCAGCAGCTTCACAGGGGGGAACACTGAAGCTTTCTTT	CASSFTGGNTEAFF
TRBV15	TRBJ2-1	-	TRBD2	TGTGCCACCAGCAGAGATCCCAGGACTAGCGGGAGTAGTGAGCAGTTCTTC	CATSRDPRTSGSSEQFF
TRBV9	TRBJ1-1	few	-	TGTGCCAGCAGCGTCGAGGGAGGGTGGCACACTGAAGCTTTCTTT	CASSVEGGWHTEAFF
TRBV14	TRBJ1-2	few	-	TGTGCCAGCAGCCCCTATCGACAGACTCCTAACTATGGCTACACCTTC	CASSPYRQTPNYGYTF
TRBV30	TRBJ2-3	many	-	TGTGCCTGGAGGGTAGGGTTATGGTCAGATACGCAGTATTTT	CAWRVGLWSDTQYF
TRBV7-3	TRBJ2-1	-	TRBD2	TGTGCCAGCAGCTTAACGGGGCGTGGGGGGGTGGGATCGGGCAATGAGCAGTTCTTC	CASSLTGRGGVGSGNEQFF
TRBV7-2	TRBJ1-2	many	-	TGTGCCAGCAGCTTAGCGACGGGGTCTGGCTACACCTTC	CASSLATGSGYTF
TRBV19	TRBJ1-1	-	-	TGTGCCAGTGCTCGGGGGGGCATGTCGTACACTGAAGCTTTCTTT	CASARGGMSYTEAFF
TRBV18	TRBJ2-5	many	-	TGTGCCAGCTCACCACCGTCTACGAATACGATTTACTTC	CASSPPSTNTIYF
TRBV6-5	TRBJ1-1	few	-	TGTGCCAGCAGTTACTCGGGAACAGGGCGGACTGAAGCTTTCTTT	CASSYSGTGRTEAFF
TRBV18	TRBJ1-1	many	-	TGTGCCAGCTCACCTTCGGCCGGGATGAACACTGAAGCTTTCTTT	CASSPSAGMNTEAFF
TRBV11-2	TRBJ2-5	many	-	TGTGCCAGCAGCGAGGGTTTGGGGTCTCAAGAGACCCAGTACTTC	CASSEGLGSQETQYF
TRBV2	TRBJ2-5	few	-	TGTGCCAGCAAGCGTGGGGAAAAAGAGACCCAGTACTTC	CASKRGEKETQYF
TRBV5-1	TRBJ2-3	-	TRBD2	TGCGCCAGCAGCTTGGAACTAGCGGGAGGGCTGGACACAGATACGCAGTATTTT	CASSLELAGGLDTDTQYF
TRBV20-1	TRBJ2-1	few	-	TGCAGTGCTAGAGATCGGAATGTCAATGAGCAGTTCTTC	CSARDRNVNEQFF
TRBV6-2/TRBV6-3	TRBJ1-1	-	TRBD1	TGTGCCAGCAGAACTCCGGGACAGGCAAACACTGAAGCTTTCTTT	CASRTPGQANTEAFF
TRBV6-1	TRBJ1-2	many	-	TGTGCCAGCAGCCCCCTATGGGGGGAAGGCTACACCTTC	CASSPLWGEGYTF
TRBV20-1	TRBJ2-7	-	TRBD2	TGCAGTGCCCGAGCGGGGAGGGCGATTGGGTACGAGCAGTACTTC	CSARAGRAIGYEQYF
TRBV19	TRBJ1-1	few	TRBD1	TGTGCCAGTAGTATAGGTGGAGGGGGCCGTACTGAAGCTTTCTTT	CASSIGGGGRTEAFF
TRBV28	TRBJ1-2	many	-	TGTGCCAGCAGTTTCGGTTCTGGGTGGGACTATGGCTACACCTTC	CASSFGSGWDYGYTF
TRBV10-3	TRBJ2-2	-	TRBD2	TGTGCCATCAGCACTACTAGCGGGGTGAACACCGGGGAGCTGTTTTTT	CAISTTSGVNTGELFF
TRBV28	TRBJ2-7	many	-	TGTGCCAGCAGTTTACAGCCCTCGAGCTCCTACGAGCAGTACTTC	CASSLQPSSSYEQYF
TRBV2	TRBJ2-1	few	TRBD2	TGTGCCAGCAGTTCGGCGACTAGCGGGAGGGCTAATGAGCAGTTCTTC	CASSSATSGRANEQFF
TRBV10-3	TRBJ1-2	-	-	TGTGCCATAAAGGACGGGACGTTAAACTATGGCTACACCTTC	CAIKDGTLNYGYTF
TRBV7-6	TRBJ1-4	few	-	TGTGCCAGCAGCTTCTCACCCTCAAATGAAAAACTGTTTTTT	CASSFSPSNEKLFF
TRBV7-6	TRBJ2-1	-	-	TGTGCCAGCAGCCTGGATGTTGGTGGGAGTTTTTACAATGAGCAGTTCTTC	CASSLDVGGSFYNEQFF
TRBV25-1	TRBJ1-6	-	-	TGTGCCAGCAGTGATAGTGGGGGCATTTCACCCCTCCACTTT	CASSDSGGISPLHF
TRBV2	TRBJ1-3	few	-	TGTGCCAGCAGTGAGCAGGCGTTTAGGGGAAACACCATATATTTT	CASSEQAFRGNTIYF
TRBV13	TRBJ1-1	few	TRBD1	TGTGCCAGCAGCTTAGTACAGGGGGATGAAGCTTTCTTT	CASSLVQGDEAFF